Here is one T cell receptor beta chain with its context. Libraries were prepared by immunoSEQ multiplex PCR; TCRdb keeps only in-frame clonotypes and omits some of them. The sample includes a few hundred thousand clones, 86% seen only once; the top ten take 0.7% to 0.85%. The V and J ends lost 7 bases and 3 bases, in that order; junction bases with no gene match: 7. There are 14 residues in the CDR3. Germline-derived CDR1 and CDR2 are ENHRY and SYGVKD. This sample was included in a study of cytomegalovirus exposure and HLA in healthy donors. What was sequenced was PBMCs. The J gene is TRBJ2-7, the V gene TRBV10-3, with TRBD1 matching over 9 bases. The origin of this receptor is a young woman in good health and CMV-seronegative. The CDR3 loop is CAIKQQGAGYEQYF. CDR3 nucleotides: TGTGCCATCAAACAACAGGGGGCCGGCTACGAGCAGTACTTC.